This T cell receptor (beta chain) is from a study of shared clonotypes between healthy human individuals. Overall study results and limits: Few donors restricted represented genetic and exposure-history diversity.

A deep-level run was used for the assay. Here immunoSEQ multiplex PCR was the method, and the copy in TCRdb shows in-frame clones only, minus some. The table records over a million clones, around 97% of them present only once. The CDR3 sequence is 14 residues long. V was pared by 5 bases and J by 0 bases, with 10 bases between. Germline assignment: CDR1 SGHAT and CDR2 FQNNGV. Points on this clone: Antigen specificity is unknown.

V and J are TRBV11-2 and TRBJ1-2; D perhaps matches TRBD1 (5 bases). This sequence originates from a man aged 30 to 39 in good health. Sample: naive CD4+ T cells sorted from blood. Noted subset: CD45RA+ positively selected. This CDR3 reads CASSRQRSNYGYTF. The CDR3 DNA sequence: TGTGCCAGCAGCCGACAGAGATCTAACTATGGCTACACCTTC.